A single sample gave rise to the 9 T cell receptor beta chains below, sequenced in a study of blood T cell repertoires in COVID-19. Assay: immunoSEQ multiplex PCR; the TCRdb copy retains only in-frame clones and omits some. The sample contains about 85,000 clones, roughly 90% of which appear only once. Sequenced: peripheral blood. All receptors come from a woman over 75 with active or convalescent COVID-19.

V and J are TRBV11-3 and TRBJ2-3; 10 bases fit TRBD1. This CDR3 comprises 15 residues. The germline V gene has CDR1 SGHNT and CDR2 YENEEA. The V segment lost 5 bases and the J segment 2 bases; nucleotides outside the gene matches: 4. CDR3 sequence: CASSKGQGITDTQYF. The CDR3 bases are TGTGCCAGCAGCAAGGGACAGGGGATCACAGATACGCAGTATTTT. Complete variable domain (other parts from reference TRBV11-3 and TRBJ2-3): EAGVVQSPRYKIIEKKQPVAFWCNPISGHNTLYWYLQNLGQGPELLIRYENEEAVDDSQLPKDRFSAERLKGVDSTLKIQPAELGDSAVYLCASSKGQGITDTQYFGPGTRLTVL.

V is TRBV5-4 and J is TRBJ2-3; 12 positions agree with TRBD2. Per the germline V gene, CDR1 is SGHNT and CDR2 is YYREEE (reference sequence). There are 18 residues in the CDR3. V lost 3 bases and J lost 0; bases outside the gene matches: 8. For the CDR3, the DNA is TGTGCCAGCAGCTCGAGGACTAGCGGGGTACCCAGCACAGATACGCAGTATTTT. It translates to CASSSRTSGVPSTDTQYF.

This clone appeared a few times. CDR3 DNA: TGTGCCATCAGTGAGTGGACACCCGTCTCGGGGGCCAACGTCCTGACTTTC. Encoded protein: CAISEWTPVSGANVLTF. The J gene is TRBJ2-6, the V gene TRBV10-3; a weak D match, TRBD1 (5 bases). The V end lost 1 base, the J end lost 4 bases, and 14 bases lay between the germline ends. Germline CDR1 is ENHRY and CDR2 is SYGVKD. The CDR3 loop spans 17 amino acids.

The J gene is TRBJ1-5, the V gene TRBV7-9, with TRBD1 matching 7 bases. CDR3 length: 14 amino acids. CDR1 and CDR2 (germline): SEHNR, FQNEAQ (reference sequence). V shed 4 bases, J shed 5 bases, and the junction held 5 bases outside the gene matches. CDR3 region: CASSWDSRDQPQHF. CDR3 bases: TGTGCCAGCAGCTGGGACAGTAGGGATCAGCCCCAGCATTTT.

In DNA form, the CDR3 reads TGTGCCAGCAGTGCCCCGGGAAGCAAGTACTTC. The encoded protein is CASSAPGSKYF. The chain has TRBV28 and TRBJ2-7, with D tentatively TRBD2 (5 bases). This CDR3 is 11 amino acids long. V lost 5 bases, J lost 11 bases, and 13 bases lay in between. Germline values: CDR1 MDHEN, CDR2 SYDVKM.

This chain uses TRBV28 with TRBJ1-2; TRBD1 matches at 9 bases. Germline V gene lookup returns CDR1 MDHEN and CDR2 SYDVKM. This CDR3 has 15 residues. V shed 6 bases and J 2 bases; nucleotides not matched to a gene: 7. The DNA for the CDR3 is TGTGCCAGCAGCTCAACAGGACAGGGGAACTATGGCTACACCTTC. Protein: CASSSTGQGNYGYTF.

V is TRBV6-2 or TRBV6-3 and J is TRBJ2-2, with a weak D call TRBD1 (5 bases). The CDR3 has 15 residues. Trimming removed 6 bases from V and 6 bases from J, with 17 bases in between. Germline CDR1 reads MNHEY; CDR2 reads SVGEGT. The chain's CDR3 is CASRPTGTRAGELFF. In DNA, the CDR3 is TGTGCCAGCAGGCCTACAGGTACACGGGCCGGGGAGCTGTTTTTT.

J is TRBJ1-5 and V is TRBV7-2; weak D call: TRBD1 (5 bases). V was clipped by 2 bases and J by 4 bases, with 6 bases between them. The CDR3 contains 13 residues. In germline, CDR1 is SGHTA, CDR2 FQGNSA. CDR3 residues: CASSLRQNQPQHF. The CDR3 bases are TGTGCCAGCAGCTTACGACAGAATCAGCCCCAGCATTTT.

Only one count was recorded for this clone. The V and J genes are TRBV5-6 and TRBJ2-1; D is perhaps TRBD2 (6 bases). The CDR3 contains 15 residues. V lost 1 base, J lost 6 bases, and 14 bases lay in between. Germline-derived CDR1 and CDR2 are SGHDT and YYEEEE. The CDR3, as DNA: TGTGCCAGCAGCTTGACCCCCCTAGCGAGCAATGAGCAGTTCTTC. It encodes CASSLTPLASNEQFF.